This T cell receptor (beta chain) was sequenced during a study of T-cell reconstitution after alpha-beta-depleted transplantation in children. The CDR3 spans 14 residues. For TCRbeta, the library was prepared with unique molecular identifiers. Using its own MiXCR run on the PCR reads, TCRdb lists one record per CDR3 protein. The sample lists some 600,000 distinct CDR3 sequences; about an eighth were seen once. General study findings and limits: Approximately two months post-transplant, alpha-beta T cells reportedly originated from several hundred expanded graft clones. From newly produced T cells came most of the T-cell counts and diversity one year after transplant. Elevated TCRbeta diversity at day 60 was traced, in some patients, to surviving recipient T cells and thymic progenitors.

With regard to this clonotype: Its antigen is as yet unknown.

The V and J genes are TRBV21-1 and TRBJ2-1; the table's TRBD1 call for D was not verified on the DNA. TRBV21-1 constitutes a pseudogene. The sequences come from PBMCs, mostly from graft donor cells, collected 360 days after TCRalphabeta/CD19-depleted stem cell transplant. The clonotype was recovered from a male patient younger than 18 who had a stem cell transplant for acute myeloid leukemia, so the T cells may come from the graft donor. This chain's CDR3 is CAEGQGPPYNEQFF. The CDR3 nucleotides read TGTGCCGAGGGACAGGGGCCCCCCTACAATGAGCAGTTCTTC.